The 24 T cell receptor beta chains presented below share a single source sample, sequenced in a study of shared clonotypes between healthy human individuals. Using immunoSEQ multiplex PCR, the repertoire was profiled, and TCRdb retains in-frame clones only, with some absent. The sample includes about 1.1 million clones, 60% to 80% of them seen just once. Sequenced material: memory CD4+ T cells from PBMCs. Subset denoted: CD45RA-negative fraction. These TCRs come from a young man in good health. Some clones in this sample may be carry-over from other donors' samples.

V is TRBV28 and J is TRBJ1-1, with TRBD1 matching over 8 bases. The V gene's germline CDR1 is MDHEN and CDR2 SYDVKM. This CDR3 is 13 amino acids long. The trim removed 5 bases at V and 6 bases at J, leaving 5 bases unmatched. The CDR3 DNA reads TGTGCCAGCAGTGACAGGGGTCGGGCTGAAGCTTTCTTT. It translates to CASSDRGRAEAFF.

This clone was picked up one time. The chain has TRBV7-3 and TRBJ1-5, with D unresolved. Trimming shortened V by 2 bases and J by 1 base, and 3 bases separated the two germline ends. There are 13 residues in the CDR3. From germline, CDR1 is SGHTA and CDR2 FQGTGA. The CDR3 DNA reads TGTGCCAGCAGCTTATTCAGCAATCAGCCCCAGCATTTT. Amino acid sequence: CASSLFSNQPQHF.

This chain uses TRBV5-1 with TRBJ2-1; the D is unclear. This CDR3 has 17 residues. V was cut by 4 bases and J by 0 bases, with 17 bases left in between. Germline assignment: CDR1 SGHRS and CDR2 YFSETQ. The CDR3 loop reads CASSPGLSLSSYNEQFF. The CDR3 DNA reads TGCGCCAGCAGCCCCGGGCTATCCTTGAGCTCCTACAATGAGCAGTTCTTC.

This clone was seen just once. The chain has TRBV5-1 and TRBJ1-5, with D possibly matching TRBD1 (5 bases). Trimming pared 0 bases from V and 1 base from J, leaving 8 bases between. The CDR3 loop spans 15 amino acids. Germline V gene data show CDR1 as SGHRS and CDR2 as YFSETQ. The CDR3 DNA sequence: TGCGCCAGCAGCTTGGTGGGGGGAAGCAATCAGCCCCAGCATTTT. Amino acid sequence: CASSLVGGSNQPQHF. The whole variable domain, filled in from reference TRBV5-1 and TRBJ1-5, reads KAGVTQTPRYLIKTRGQQVTLSCSPISGHRSVSWYQQTPGQGLQFLFEYFSETQRNKGNFPGRFSGRQFSNSRSEMNVSTLELGDSALYLCASSLVGGSNQPQHFGDGTRLSIL.

The CDR3 spells CASSLEFGTGALGEQFF. CDR3 nucleotide sequence: TGTGCCAGCAGCTTAGAGTTTGGGACAGGGGCCCTAGGTGAGCAGTTCTTC. The chain joins TRBV7-9 to TRBJ2-1; 10 bases fit TRBD1. Per germline, CDR1 SEHNR and CDR2 FQNEAQ (reference sequence). V dropped 1 base and J dropped 9; count of bases not matched to a gene: 12. CDR3 length: 17 residues.

With regard to this clone: Being one base from a much bigger clone, this may be a read error. J is TRBJ1-2 and V is TRBV29-1; tentatively, D is TRBD1 (6 bases). Trimming cost V 6 bases and J 3 bases, with 20 bases left between them. The germline V gene encodes CDR1 SQVTM and CDR2 ANQGSEA. This CDR3 is built from 15 residues. Written as DNA, the CDR3 is TGCAGCGTCCCTGCAGCAGGGGACATCTACTATGGCTACACCTTC. It specifies CSVPAAGDIYYGYTF.

The genes are TRBV7-7 and TRBJ2-3; D remains unclear. Trimming removed 1 base from V and 0 bases from J, with 8 bases in between. Germline values: CDR1 SSHAT, CDR2 FNYEAQ (reference sequence). The CDR3 runs to 15 residues. CDR3 sequence reads: CASSLGIGSTDTQYF. The CDR3 region has the DNA TGTGCCAGCAGCTTAGGGATAGGCAGCACAGATACGCAGTATTTT.

This clone showed up many times. The chain recombines TRBV7-2 with TRBJ1-1; 8 bases match TRBD1. V lost 3 bases to trimming and J lost 5 bases; unmatched junction nucleotides: 8. The CDR3 runs to 15 residues. The germline CDR1 and CDR2 sequences are SGHTA and FQGNSA. The CDR3 reads CASSFRTGLDTEAFF. Here the CDR3 DNA reads TGTGCCAGCAGCTTCCGGACAGGGTTGGATACTGAAGCTTTCTTT.

The chain employs TRBV2 and TRBJ1-2, with a tentative D call TRBD1 (6 bases). The CDR3 totals 15 residues. CDR1 and CDR2 (germline): SNHLY, FYNNEI. V was pared by 8 bases and J by 4 bases, with 20 bases between. CDR3 sequence reads: CASGSEAGESYGYTF. For the CDR3, the DNA is TGTGCCAGCGGTTCAGAGGCAGGGGAGAGCTATGGCTACACCTTC.

This clone was recorded once. V usage is TRBV5-4 and J usage is TRBJ2-5; 10 bases agree with TRBD2. Germline assignment: CDR1 SGHNT and CDR2 YYREEE (reference sequence). The CDR3 is 15 residues long. V lost 2 bases, J lost 4 bases, and 5 bases stayed unmatched. The CDR3 region has the DNA TGTGCCAGCAGCTTATCTAGCGGGAGTCGAGAGACCCAGTACTTC. Amino acid sequence: CASSLSSGSRETQYF.

This clone has a single count. The rearrangement links TRBV5-1 to TRBJ2-4, with D uncertain. The CDR3 runs to 13 residues. Germline V CDR1 and CDR2: SGHRS, YFSETQ. Trimming pared 0 bases from V and 6 bases from J, leaving 7 bases between. In DNA form, the CDR3 reads TGCGCCAGCAGCTTGGGGGAAGGAAACATTCAGTACTTC. Residues: CASSLGEGNIQYF.

This clone occurred once. The V call is TRBV2, the J call TRBJ2-7, with D perhaps TRBD2 (6 bases). This CDR3 comprises 14 residues. Germline lookup yields CDR1 SNHLY and CDR2 FYNNEI. V dropped 9 bases and J dropped 6 bases, with 21 bases sitting between them. The CDR3 DNA is TGTGCCAGGGGGGGATCCTCTAGGGACGGCGAGCAGTACTTC. Translated, it gives CARGGSSRDGEQYF. Using reference TRBV2 and TRBJ2-7 for the parts outside the CDR3, the full variable domain is EPEVTQTPSHQVTQMGQEVILRCVPISNHLYFYWYRQILGQKVEFLVSFYNNEISEKSEIFDDQFSVERPDGSNFTLKIRSTKLEDSAMYFCARGGSSRDGEQYFGPGTRLTVT.

This chain connects TRBV2 to TRBJ2-7; TRBD1 matches 7 bases. V gave up 3 bases and J gave up 9 bases; unmatched junction bases: 11. This CDR3 comprises 14 residues. Germline CDR1 and CDR2: SNHLY and FYNNEI. CDR3 sequence: CASSDSAGGRVQYF. The CDR3 DNA reads TGTGCCAGCAGTGATTCGGCAGGGGGTAGGGTGCAGTACTTC.

V gene TRBV5-8 combines with J gene TRBJ1-3; perhaps TRBD1 as D (5 bases). Germline-derived CDR1 and CDR2 are SGHTS and YDEGEE. V lost 4 bases, J lost 4 bases, and 15 bases lay in between. CDR3 length: 15 amino acids. The CDR3 reads CASSRGMVSGNTIYF. The CDR3 nucleotides read TGTGCCAGCAGCCGGGGGATGGTATCAGGAAACACCATATATTTT.

The rearrangement links TRBV10-3 to TRBJ2-2, with 8 bases fitting TRBD2. V gave up 4 bases and J gave up 5 bases; unmatched junction bases: 3. Germline V CDR1 and CDR2: ENHRY, SYGVKD. This CDR3 has 14 residues. The CDR3 spells CAISVERETGELFF. The CDR3 nucleotides read TGTGCCATCAGTGTGGAGCGGGAGACCGGGGAGCTGTTTTTT.

The chain is built from TRBV5-4 and TRBJ2-3; 12 bases map to TRBD2. J lost 7 bases, V lost 3 bases, and 15 bases had no gene match. This CDR3 has 18 residues. CDR1 is SGHNT and CDR2 is YYREEE in the germline V gene (reference sequence). CDR3 amino acids: CASSSGLAGREATNTQYF. The DNA for the CDR3 is TGTGCCAGCAGCTCCGGACTAGCGGGGAGAGAGGCTACAAATACGCAGTATTTT.

There are a few counts of this clone. This chain connects TRBV18 to TRBJ2-2, with TRBD2 matching 8 bases. J gave up 1 base and V 5 bases, and 12 bases lay outside the gene matches. Germline assignment: CDR1 KGHSH and CDR2 LQKENI. The CDR3 contains 18 residues. The DNA of the CDR3 is TGTGCCAGCTCAGATTCCAGCGGTGCGGGAGGGAACACCGGGGAGCTGTTTTTT. It encodes CASSDSSGAGGNTGELFF.

This clone was observed a handful of times. The chain has TRBV7-2 and TRBJ2-1; D unclear. CDR3 size: 13 residues. Germline V gene data show CDR1 as SGHTA and CDR2 as FQGNSA. V was trimmed by 1 base and J by 10 bases, leaving 11 bases between them. The CDR3 loop is CASSLDSVVEQFF. DNA for the CDR3: TGTGCCAGCAGCTTAGACTCGGTCGTGGAGCAGTTCTTC.

This clone was counted a few times. The chain carries TRBV6-5 and TRBJ1-3; the D is unclear. The V end was cut by 0 bases, the J end by 3 bases, with 6 bases between. CDR1 and CDR2 (germline): MNHEY, SVGAGI. The CDR3 contains 14 residues. CDR3 amino acids: CASSYSQNGNTIYF. DNA of the CDR3: TGTGCCAGCAGTTACTCGCAGAATGGAAACACCATATATTTT.

J is TRBJ1-5 and V is TRBV19, with D possibly TRBD1 on 6 matching bases. The V gene lost 4 bases and the J gene lost 5 bases, with 12 bases spanning the gap. The germline CDR1 and CDR2 sequences are LNHDA and SQIVND (reference sequence). This CDR3 has 14 amino acids. The CDR3: CASSSRGQDQPQHF. Written as DNA, the CDR3 is TGTGCCAGTAGTAGCCGGGGGCAAGATCAGCCCCAGCATTTT.

The chain joins TRBV7-2 to TRBJ2-3; D unresolved. Germline assignment: CDR1 SGHTA and CDR2 FQGNSA. There are 14 residues in the CDR3. V was trimmed by 5 bases and J by 2 bases, leaving 11 bases between them. The CDR3 bases are TGTGCCAGCAGCCAGGACGGAAACACAGATACGCAGTATTTT. Translation gives CASSQDGNTDTQYF. Based on the CDR3 plus reference TRBV7-2 and TRBJ2-3, the full variable domain is GAGVSQSPSNKVTEKGKDVELRCDPISGHTALYWYRQSLGQGLEFLIYFQGNSAPDKSGLPSDRFSAERTGGSVSTLTIQRTQQEDSAVYLCASSQDGNTDTQYFGPGTRLTVL.

The chain uses TRBV11-2 and TRBJ2-1; a possible D gene is TRBD2 (5 bases). This CDR3 contains 16 residues. Germline CDR1 and CDR2: SGHAT and FQNNGV. The V end was cut by 1 base, the J end by 2 bases, with 12 bases between. CDR3 in DNA: TGTGCCAGCAGCTTAGGACTACGGTCCACCTACAATGAGCAGTTCTTC. This translates into CASSLGLRSTYNEQFF.

The CDR3 here is CASLTSGSGTQYF. Written as DNA, the CDR3 is TGTGCCAGCTTGACTAGCGGGTCTGGGACCCAGTACTTC. This sequence joins TRBV2 and TRBJ2-5; 10 nucleotides agree with TRBD2. Germline loops: CDR1 SNHLY, CDR2 FYNNEI. J gave up 7 bases and V 8 bases, and 7 bases lay outside the gene matches. The CDR3 length is 13 residues.

This sequence joins TRBV7-2 and TRBJ2-5; possible D gene TRBD1, 5 bases. V was shortened by 6 bases and J by 4 bases, with 12 bases between the two germline ends. Germline V gene data show CDR1 as SGHTA and CDR2 as FQGNSA. The CDR3 runs 13 residues. The CDR3 sequence: CASRKGRVETQYF. As DNA, the CDR3 is TGTGCCAGCAGAAAGGGCAGGGTAGAGACCCAGTACTTC.